This T cell receptor (beta chain) stems from a study of shared clonotypes between healthy human individuals. Study-level information: Every donor yielded three CD4 naive, three CD4 memory, two CD8 naive and one CD8 memory plate.

The CDR3 consists of 14 residues. With 3 bases removed from V and 9 bases from J, the gap between germline ends came to 16 bases. Per the germline V gene, CDR1 is SNHLY and CDR2 is FYNNEI. Assay used: immunoSEQ multiplex PCR; TCRdb lists only in-frame clones, some missing. This sample has approximately 2,300,000 clones; 85% to 95% occur once, and the top ten carry 0.37%. The gene calls are TRBV2 and TRBJ2-3, with D unresolved. Material: naive CD4+ T cells from PBMCs. The subset denotes: CD45RA+ positively selected. The sequence derives from a man younger than 35 in good health. Some clones in this sample may be carry-over from other donors' samples. The CDR3 bases are TGTGCCAGCAGTGACGTTTCGACAACCCAAACGCAGTATTTT. Protein: CASSDVSTTQTQYF.